Listed below are T cell receptor beta chains from one sample, sequenced in a study of OX40 agonist ivuxolimab in advanced cancers. Generated by immunoSEQ multiplex PCR, the TCRdb table keeps only in-frame clones and is missing some. This sample has roughly 80,000 clones; about 86% occur once, and the top ten carry about 1.9%. The sample here was CD4+ or CD8+ T cells sorted from blood, taken in a trial of the OX40 agonist ivuxolimab. These receptors all come from an adult with an advanced solid tumor such as melanoma, head and neck, liver or kidney cancer. Both conserved end residues are part of each CDR3. D genes are given only for firm matches. The size of a clone is reported for some rows only, either as once, few or many, or as a class for expanded clones.

TRBJ2-7	NA	TRBV4-3	TRBD1	TGCGCCAGCAGCCGCAAACAGGGGACCTCCTACGAGCAGTACTTC	CASSRKQGTSYEQYF
TRBJ2-1	once	TRBV15	TRBD2	TGTGCCACCAGCACCCTAGCGGGAGGCCTCTCCTACAATGAGCAGTTCTTC	CATSTLAGGLSYNEQFF
TRBJ2-7	NA	TRBV18	TRBD1	TGTGCCAGCTCACCACCGTTAGGCGTAGGGACAGGGGGCTACGAGCAGTACTTC	CASSPPLGVGTGGYEQYF
TRBJ2-2	NA	TRBV28	TRBD2	TGTGCCAGCAGTTTACCCCTACTAGCGGCGAACACCGGGGAGCTGTTTTTT	CASSLPLLAANTGELFF
TRBJ2-5	NA	TRBV5-1	NA	TGCGCCAGCAGGGAAATTGAGACCCAGTACTTC	CASREIETQYF
TRBJ1-5	NA	TRBV7-9	NA	TGTGCCAGCAGCTCGCACTCGGGGACGCTCAATCAGCCCCAGCATTTT	CASSSHSGTLNQPQHF
TRBJ1-5	once	TRBV7-9	TRBD1	TGTGCCAGCAGCTTCGGACAGGATGCCCATCAGCCCCAGCATTTT	CASSFGQDAHQPQHF
TRBJ1-3	NA	TRBV9	NA	TGTGCCAGCAGCGGAGGACAGCTCTCTGGAAACACCATATATTTT	CASSGGQLSGNTIYF
TRBJ2-1	few	TRBV12-5	TRBD1	TGTGCTAGTGCCACGGGACAGGGTAGCAATGAGCAGTTCTTC	CASATGQGSNEQFF
TRBJ2-7	NA	TRBV7-2	NA	TGTGCCAGCAGCTTAGTAGGTGGGGTTTCCTACGAGCAGTACTTC	CASSLVGGVSYEQYF
TRBJ2-7	NA	TRBV18	TRBD1	TGTGCCAGCTCACGGGTGACAGGGGCGCTGGACGAGCAGTACTTC	CASSRVTGALDEQYF
TRBJ2-7	NA	TRBV25-1	NA	TGTGCCAGCAGTGGCGACGGAGCCTCCTACGAGCAGTACTTC	CASSGDGASYEQYF
TRBJ1-1	NA	TRBV7-9	NA	TGTGCCAGCAGCTTCGGGGCGAACACTGAAGCTTTCTTT	CASSFGANTEAFF
TRBJ2-7	few	TRBV19	NA	TGTGCCAGTAGTGCCGCAGGGATATACGAGCAGTACTTC	CASSAAGIYEQYF
TRBJ2-1	NA	TRBV18	TRBD2	TGTGCCAGCTCGCGGGGGGCCGGGGATGAGCAGTTCTTC	CASSRGAGDEQFF
TRBJ2-7	NA	TRBV23-1	NA	TGCGCCAGCAGTCAATCTCTAATCTGGGACGTCGAGCAGTACTTC	CASSQSLIWDVEQYF
TRBJ1-6	NA	TRBV11-2	TRBD1	TGTGCCAGCACCAACTACAGGGGGCGCGAATCACCCCTCCACTTT	CASTNYRGRESPLHF
TRBJ1-1	once	TRBV7-9	TRBD1	TGTGCCAGCAGCGGGGACAGGAAAACTGAAGCTTTCTTT	CASSGDRKTEAFF
TRBJ1-2	NA	TRBV19	NA	TGTGCCAGTAGTATAGATCTCAGGGGAAATCGGTATGGCTACACCTTC	CASSIDLRGNRYGYTF
TRBJ2-2	NA	TRBV21-1	NA	TGTGCCTACTTCGGCGACACCGGGGAGCTGTTTTTT	CAYFGDTGELFF
TRBJ2-7	NA	TRBV4-1	NA	TGCGCCAGCAGCCAAGATCAGGAAGGCTATAACGAGCAGTACTTC	CASSQDQEGYNEQYF
TRBJ1-5	NA	TRBV10-2	NA	TGCGCCAGCAGGTCGATCGGCAATCAGCCCCAGCATTTT	CASRSIGNQPQHF
TRBJ1-5	NA	TRBV7-2	NA	TGTGCCAGCAGTTGGGGGCACAATCAGCCCCAGCATTTT	CASSWGHNQPQHF
TRBJ2-5	NA	TRBV11-2	NA	TGTGCCAGCAGCTTATCGGGCGGGTTCCAAGAGACCCAGTACTTC	CASSLSGGFQETQYF
TRBJ1-6	once	TRBV23-1	NA	TGCGCCAGCAGTCAAGGGGATTCACCCCTCCACTTT	CASSQGDSPLHF
TRBJ2-1	NA	TRBV15	NA	TGTGCCACCAGCAGAGAAGGGAGCTCCTACAATGAGCAGTTCTTC	CATSREGSSYNEQFF